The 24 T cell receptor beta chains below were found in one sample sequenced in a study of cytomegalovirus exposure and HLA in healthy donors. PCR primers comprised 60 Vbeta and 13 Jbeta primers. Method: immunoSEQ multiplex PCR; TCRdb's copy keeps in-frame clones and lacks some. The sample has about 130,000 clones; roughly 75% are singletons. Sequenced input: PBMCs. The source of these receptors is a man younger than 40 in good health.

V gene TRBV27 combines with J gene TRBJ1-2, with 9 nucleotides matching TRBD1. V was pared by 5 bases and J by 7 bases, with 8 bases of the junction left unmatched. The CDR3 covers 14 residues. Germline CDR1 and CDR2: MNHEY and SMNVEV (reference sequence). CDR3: CASSRGDREGGYTF. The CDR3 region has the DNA TGTGCCAGCAGTCGAGGGGACAGGGAGGGTGGCTACACCTTC.

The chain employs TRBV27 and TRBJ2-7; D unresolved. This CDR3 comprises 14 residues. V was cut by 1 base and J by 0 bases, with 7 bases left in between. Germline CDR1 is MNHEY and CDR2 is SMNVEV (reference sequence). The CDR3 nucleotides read TGTGCCAGCAGTTTATACCCGAGCTCCTACGAGCAGTACTTC. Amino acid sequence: CASSLYPSSYEQYF.

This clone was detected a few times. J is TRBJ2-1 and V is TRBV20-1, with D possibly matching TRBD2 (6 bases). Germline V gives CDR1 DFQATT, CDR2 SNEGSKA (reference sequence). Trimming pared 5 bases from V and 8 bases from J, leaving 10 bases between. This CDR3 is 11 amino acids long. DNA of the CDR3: TGCAGTGCTGAGAGACTAGATGAGCAGTTCTTC. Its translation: CSAERLDEQFF.

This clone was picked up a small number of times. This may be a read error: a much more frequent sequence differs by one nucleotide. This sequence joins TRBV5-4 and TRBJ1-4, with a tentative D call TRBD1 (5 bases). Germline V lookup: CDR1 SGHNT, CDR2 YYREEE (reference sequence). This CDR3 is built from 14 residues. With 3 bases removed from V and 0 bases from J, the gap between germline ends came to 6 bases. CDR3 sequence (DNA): TGTGCCAGCAGCTCGACAGCAACTAATGAAAAACTGTTTTTT. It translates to CASSSTATNEKLFF.

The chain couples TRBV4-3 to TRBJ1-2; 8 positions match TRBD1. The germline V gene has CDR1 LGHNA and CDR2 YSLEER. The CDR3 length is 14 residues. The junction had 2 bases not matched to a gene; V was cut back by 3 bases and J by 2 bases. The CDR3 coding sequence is TGCGCCAGCAGCCAGCAGGGGGCGAACTATGGCTACACCTTC. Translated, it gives CASSQQGANYGYTF.

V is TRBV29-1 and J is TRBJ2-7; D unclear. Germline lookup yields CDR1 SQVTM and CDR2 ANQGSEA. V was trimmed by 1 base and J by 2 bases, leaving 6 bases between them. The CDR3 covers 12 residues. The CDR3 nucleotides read TGCAGCGTTGAAGGGAGAACCTACGAGCAGTACTTC. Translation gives CSVEGRTYEQYF.

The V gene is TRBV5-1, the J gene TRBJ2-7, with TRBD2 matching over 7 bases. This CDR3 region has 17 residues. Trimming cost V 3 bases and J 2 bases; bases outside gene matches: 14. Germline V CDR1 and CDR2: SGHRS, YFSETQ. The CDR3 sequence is CASSWSGGLAATYEQYF. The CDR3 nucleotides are TGCGCCAGCAGCTGGAGCGGAGGTCTAGCGGCTACCTACGAGCAGTACTTC.

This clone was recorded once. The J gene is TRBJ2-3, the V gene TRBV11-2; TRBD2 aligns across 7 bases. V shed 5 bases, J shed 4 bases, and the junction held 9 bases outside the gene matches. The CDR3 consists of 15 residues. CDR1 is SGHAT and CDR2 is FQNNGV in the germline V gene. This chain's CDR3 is CASSGEAGEADTQYF. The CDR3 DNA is TGTGCCAGCAGCGGAGAGGCGGGAGAAGCAGATACGCAGTATTTT. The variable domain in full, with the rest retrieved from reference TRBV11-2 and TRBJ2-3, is EAGVAQSPRYKIIEKRQSVAFWCNPISGHATLYWYQQILGQGPKLLIQFQNNGVVDDSQLPKDRFSAERLKGVDSTLKIQPAKLEDSAVYLCASSGEAGEADTQYFGPGTRLTVL.

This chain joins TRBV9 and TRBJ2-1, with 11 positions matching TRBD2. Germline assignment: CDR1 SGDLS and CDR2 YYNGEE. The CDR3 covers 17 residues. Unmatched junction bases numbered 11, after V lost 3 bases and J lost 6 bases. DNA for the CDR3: TGTGCCAGCAGCGAGCGAGGGACTAGCGGTCAATTCAATGAGCAGTTCTTC. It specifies CASSERGTSGQFNEQFF.

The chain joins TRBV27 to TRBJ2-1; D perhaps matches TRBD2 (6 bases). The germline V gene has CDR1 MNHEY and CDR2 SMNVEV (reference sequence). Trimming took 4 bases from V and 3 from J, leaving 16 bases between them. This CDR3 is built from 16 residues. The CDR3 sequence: CASSSLIGSGYNEQFF. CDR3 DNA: TGTGCCAGCAGTTCCTTGATCGGGAGTGGCTACAATGAGCAGTTCTTC.

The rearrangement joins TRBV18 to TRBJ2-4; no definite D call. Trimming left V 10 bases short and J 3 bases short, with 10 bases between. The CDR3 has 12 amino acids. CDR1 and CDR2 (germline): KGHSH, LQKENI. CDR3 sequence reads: CATHGIKNIQYF. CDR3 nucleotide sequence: TGTGCCACTCACGGTATCAAAAACATTCAGTACTTC.

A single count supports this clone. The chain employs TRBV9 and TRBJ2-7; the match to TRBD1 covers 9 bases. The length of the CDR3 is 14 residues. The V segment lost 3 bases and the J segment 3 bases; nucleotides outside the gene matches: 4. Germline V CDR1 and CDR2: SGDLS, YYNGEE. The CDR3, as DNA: TGTGCCAGCAGCGGGAGGGGACAGGGCTACGAGCAGTACTTC. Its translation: CASSGRGQGYEQYF.

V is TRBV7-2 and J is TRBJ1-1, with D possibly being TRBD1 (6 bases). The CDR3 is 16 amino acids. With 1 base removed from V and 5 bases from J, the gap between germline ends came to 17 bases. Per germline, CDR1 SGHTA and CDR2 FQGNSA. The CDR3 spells CASSLGGGRRSTEAFF. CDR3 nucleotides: TGTGCCAGCAGCTTAGGCGGGGGGCGCCGGTCGACTGAAGCTTTCTTT. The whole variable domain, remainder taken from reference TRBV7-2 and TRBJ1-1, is GAGVSQSPSNKVTEKGKDVELRCDPISGHTALYWYRQSLGQGLEFLIYFQGNSAPDKSGLPSDRFSAERTGGSVSTLTIQRTQQEDSAVYLCASSLGGGRRSTEAFFGQGTRLTVV.

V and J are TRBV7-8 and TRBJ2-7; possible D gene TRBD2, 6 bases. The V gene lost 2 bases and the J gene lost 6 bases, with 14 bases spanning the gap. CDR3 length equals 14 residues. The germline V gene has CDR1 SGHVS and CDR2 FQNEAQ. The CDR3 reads CASSLTLALGEQYF. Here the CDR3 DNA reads TGTGCCAGCAGCTTAACACTAGCCTTGGGCGAGCAGTACTTC.

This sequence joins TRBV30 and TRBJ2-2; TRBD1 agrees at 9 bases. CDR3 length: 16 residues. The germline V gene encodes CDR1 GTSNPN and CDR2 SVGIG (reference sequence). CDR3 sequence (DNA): TGTGCTCACGATGGTCCGGGACAGGGTGTCACCGGGGAGCTGTTTTTT. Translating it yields CAHDGPGQGVTGELFF.

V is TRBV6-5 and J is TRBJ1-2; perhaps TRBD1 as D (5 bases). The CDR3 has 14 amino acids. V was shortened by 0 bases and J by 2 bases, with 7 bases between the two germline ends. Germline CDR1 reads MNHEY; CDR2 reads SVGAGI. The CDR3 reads CASSYSAGNYGYTF. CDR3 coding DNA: TGTGCCAGCAGTTACTCTGCAGGGAACTATGGCTACACCTTC.

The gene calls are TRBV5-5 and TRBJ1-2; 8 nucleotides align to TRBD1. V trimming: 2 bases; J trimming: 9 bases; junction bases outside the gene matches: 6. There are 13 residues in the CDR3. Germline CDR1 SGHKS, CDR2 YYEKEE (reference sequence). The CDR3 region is CASSFRDRPRYTF. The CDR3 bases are TGTGCCAGCAGCTTCCGGGACAGGCCCCGCTACACCTTC.

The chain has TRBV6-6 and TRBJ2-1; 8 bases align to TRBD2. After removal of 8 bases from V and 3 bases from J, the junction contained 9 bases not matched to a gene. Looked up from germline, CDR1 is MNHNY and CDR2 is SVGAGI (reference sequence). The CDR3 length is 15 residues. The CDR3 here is CASLTSGGNYNEQFF. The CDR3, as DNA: TGTGCCAGCCTCACTAGCGGAGGGAACTACAATGAGCAGTTCTTC.

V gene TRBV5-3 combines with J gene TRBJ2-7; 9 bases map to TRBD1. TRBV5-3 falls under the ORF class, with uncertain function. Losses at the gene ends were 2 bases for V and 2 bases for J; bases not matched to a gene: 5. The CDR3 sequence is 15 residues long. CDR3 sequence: CARSFLGQGPYEQYF. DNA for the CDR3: TGTGCCAGAAGCTTTCTGGGACAGGGACCCTACGAGCAGTACTTC.

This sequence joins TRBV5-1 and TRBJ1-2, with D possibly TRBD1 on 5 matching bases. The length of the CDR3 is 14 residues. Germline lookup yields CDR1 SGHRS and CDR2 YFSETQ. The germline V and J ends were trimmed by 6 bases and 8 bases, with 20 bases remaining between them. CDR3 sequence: CASTPQGMGPGYTF. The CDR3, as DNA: TGCGCCAGCACCCCCCAGGGAATGGGGCCGGGCTACACCTTC.

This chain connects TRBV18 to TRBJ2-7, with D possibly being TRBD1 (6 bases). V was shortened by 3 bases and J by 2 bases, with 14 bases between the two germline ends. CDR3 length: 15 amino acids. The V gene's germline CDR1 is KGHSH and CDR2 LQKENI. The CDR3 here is CASSPPGQSPYEQYF. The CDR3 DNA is TGTGCCAGCTCACCTCCTGGACAGTCTCCCTACGAGCAGTACTTC.

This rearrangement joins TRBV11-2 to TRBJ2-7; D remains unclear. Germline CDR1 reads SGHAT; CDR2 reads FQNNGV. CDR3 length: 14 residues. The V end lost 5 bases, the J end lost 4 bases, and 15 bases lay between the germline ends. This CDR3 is CASSPDYAEYEQYF. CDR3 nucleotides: TGTGCCAGCAGCCCTGATTACGCGGAATACGAGCAGTACTTC.

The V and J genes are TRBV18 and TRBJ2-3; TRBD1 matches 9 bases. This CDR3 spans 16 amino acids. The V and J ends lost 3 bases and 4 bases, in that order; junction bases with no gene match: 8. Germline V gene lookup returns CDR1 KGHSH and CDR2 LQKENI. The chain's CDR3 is CASSPPGTGWADTQYF. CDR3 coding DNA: TGTGCCAGCTCACCCCCTGGGACAGGGTGGGCAGATACGCAGTATTTT. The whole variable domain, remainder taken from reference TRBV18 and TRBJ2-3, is NAGVMQNPRHLVRRRGQEARLRCSPMKGHSHVYWYRQLPEEGLKFMVYLQKENIIDESGMPKERFSAEFPKEGPSILRIQQVVRGDSAAYFCASSPPGTGWADTQYFGPGTRLTVL.

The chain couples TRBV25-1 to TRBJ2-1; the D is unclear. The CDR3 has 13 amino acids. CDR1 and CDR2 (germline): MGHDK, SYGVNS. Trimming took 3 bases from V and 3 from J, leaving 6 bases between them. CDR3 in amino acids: CASSDTNYNEQFF. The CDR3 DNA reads TGTGCCAGCAGTGATACAAACTACAATGAGCAGTTCTTC.